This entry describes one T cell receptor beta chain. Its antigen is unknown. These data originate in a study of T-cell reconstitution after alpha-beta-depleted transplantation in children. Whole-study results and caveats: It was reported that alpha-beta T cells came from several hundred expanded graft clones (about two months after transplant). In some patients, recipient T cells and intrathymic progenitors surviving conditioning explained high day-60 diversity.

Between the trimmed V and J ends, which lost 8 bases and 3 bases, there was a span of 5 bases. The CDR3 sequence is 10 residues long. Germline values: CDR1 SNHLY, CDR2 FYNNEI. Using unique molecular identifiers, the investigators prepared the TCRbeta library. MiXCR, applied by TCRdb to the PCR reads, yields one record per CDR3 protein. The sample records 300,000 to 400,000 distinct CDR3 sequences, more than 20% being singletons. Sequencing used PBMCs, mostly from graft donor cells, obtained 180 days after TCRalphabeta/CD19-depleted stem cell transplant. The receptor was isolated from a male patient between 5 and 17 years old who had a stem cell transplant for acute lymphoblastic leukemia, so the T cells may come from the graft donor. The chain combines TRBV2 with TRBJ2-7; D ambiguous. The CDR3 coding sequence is TGTGCCAGCTGGGGCTACGAGCAGTACTTC. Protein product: CASWGYEQYF.